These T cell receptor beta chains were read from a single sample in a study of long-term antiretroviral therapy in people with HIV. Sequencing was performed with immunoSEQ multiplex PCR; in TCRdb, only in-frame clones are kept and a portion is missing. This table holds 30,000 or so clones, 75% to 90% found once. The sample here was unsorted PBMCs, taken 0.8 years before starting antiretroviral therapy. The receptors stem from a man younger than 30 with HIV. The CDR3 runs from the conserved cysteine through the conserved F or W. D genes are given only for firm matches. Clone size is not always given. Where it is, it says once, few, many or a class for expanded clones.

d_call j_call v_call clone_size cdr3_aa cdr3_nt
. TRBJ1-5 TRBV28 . CASSANLGNSNQPQHF TGTGCCAGCAGTGCGAATCTGGGAAACAGCAATCAGCCCCAGCATTTT
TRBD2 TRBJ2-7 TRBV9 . CASSTPLAGGPDYEQYF TGTGCCAGCAGCACTCCTCTAGCGGGAGGCCCGGACTACGAGCAGTACTTC
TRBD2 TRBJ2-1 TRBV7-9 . CASSFRLAGTNEQFF TGTGCCAGCAGCTTCCGGCTAGCGGGAACAAATGAGCAGTTCTTC
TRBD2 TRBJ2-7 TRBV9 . CASSVGGSGYEQYF TGTGCCAGCAGCGTGGGCGGGAGCGGCTACGAGCAGTACTTC
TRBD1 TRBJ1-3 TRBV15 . CATSRGQGASGNTIYF TGTGCCACCAGCAGAGGACAGGGAGCTAGTGGAAACACCATATATTTT
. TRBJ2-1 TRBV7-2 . CASILGAGFSNEQFF TGTGCCAGCATCCTGGGTGCGGGATTTAGCAATGAGCAGTTCTTC
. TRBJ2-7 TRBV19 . CASSISGLNYEQYF TGTGCCAGTAGTATCTCGGGACTTAACTACGAGCAGTACTTC
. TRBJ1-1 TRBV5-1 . CASSLVPGMNTEAFF TGCGCCAGCAGCTTGGTCCCAGGGATGAACACTGAAGCTTTCTTT
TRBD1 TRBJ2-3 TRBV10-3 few CASQTGGSTDTQYF TGTGCCAGCCAAACAGGGGGTAGCACAGATACGCAGTATTTT
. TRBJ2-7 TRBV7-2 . CASSLKSGTPSYEQYF TGTGCCAGCAGCTTAAAGTCCGGGACTCCCTCCTACGAGCAGTACTTC